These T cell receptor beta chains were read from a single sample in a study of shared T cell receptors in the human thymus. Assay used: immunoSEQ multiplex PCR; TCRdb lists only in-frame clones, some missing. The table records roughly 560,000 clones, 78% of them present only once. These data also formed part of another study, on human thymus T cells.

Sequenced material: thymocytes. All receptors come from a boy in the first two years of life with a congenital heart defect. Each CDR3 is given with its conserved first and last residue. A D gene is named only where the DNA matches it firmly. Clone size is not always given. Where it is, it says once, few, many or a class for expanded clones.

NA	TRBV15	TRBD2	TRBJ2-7	TGTGCCACCAGCAAGGGGACTAGCTTATCGGAGCAGTACTTC	CATSKGTSLSEQYF
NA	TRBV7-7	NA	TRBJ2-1	TGTGCTAGCAGCGAGCTCGGACAGAGTCACAATGAGCAGTTCTTC	CASSELGQSHNEQFF
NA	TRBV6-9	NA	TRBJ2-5	TGTGCCAGCAGCCCCTCCGGGACCCAGGGGGAGACCCAGTACTTC	CASSPSGTQGETQYF
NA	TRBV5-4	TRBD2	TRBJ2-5	TGTGCCAGCAGCTGGGGACTAGCGGGGACGGCGGTAGAGACCCAGTACTTC	CASSWGLAGTAVETQYF
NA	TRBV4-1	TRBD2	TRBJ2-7	TGCGCCAGCAGCCAAGCTAGCGGGGCTACGAGACAGTACTTC	CASSQASGATRQYF
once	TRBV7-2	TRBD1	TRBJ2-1	TGTGCCAGCAGCTCCGAGGGACAGGGGTACAATGAGCAGTTCTTC	CASSSEGQGYNEQFF
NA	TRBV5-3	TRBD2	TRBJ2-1	TGTGCCATCACACCCAGAGCGGGAGCATACAATGAGCAGTTCTTC	CAITPRAGAYNEQFF
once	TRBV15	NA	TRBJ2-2	TGTGCCACCAGCAGAGCCCCGGGAGACGATCGCACCGGGGAGCTGTTTTTT	CATSRAPGDDRTGELFF
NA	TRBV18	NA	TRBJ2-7	TGTGCCAGCTCACCACGGGGGGAGGCCAACTCCTACGAGCAGTACTTC	CASSPRGEANSYEQYF
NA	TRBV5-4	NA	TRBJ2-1	TGTGCCAGCAGTTTTGGCATTCGCGACTTATCCTACAATGAGCAGTTCTTC	CASSFGIRDLSYNEQFF
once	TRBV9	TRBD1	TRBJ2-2	TGTGCCAGCAGCGTAAATAGACAGGGACAAAACACCGGGGAGCTGTTTTTT	CASSVNRQGQNTGELFF
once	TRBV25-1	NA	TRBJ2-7	TGTGCCAGCAGTAAAGGAGGGAGTGGCCGCTACGAGCAGTACTTC	CASSKGGSGRYEQYF
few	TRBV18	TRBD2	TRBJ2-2	TGTGCCAGCTCACCGGAGGGACTAGCGGGAGAAGGGGACATCGGGGAGCTGTTTTTT	CASSPEGLAGEGDIGELFF
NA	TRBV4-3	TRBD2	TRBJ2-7	TGCGCCAGCAGCCAACATCTGTTAGCGGGAGGGGAGCAGTACTTC	CASSQHLLAGGEQYF
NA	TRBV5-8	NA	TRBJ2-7	TGTGCCAGCAGCATTGAGAGGTACAGGGCGGTTTACTACGAGCAGTACTTC	CASSIERYRAVYYEQYF
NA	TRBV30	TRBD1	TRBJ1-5	TGTGCCTGGAGTCTTCGGGGGGACAGGGGGAATCAGCCCCAGCATTTT	CAWSLRGDRGNQPQHF
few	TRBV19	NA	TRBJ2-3	TGTGCCAGTAGTAACCCGGGGGATACGCAGTATTTT	CASSNPGDTQYF
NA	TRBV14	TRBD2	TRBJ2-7	TGTGCCAGCAGCCAAGTTGGCGGGAGATACGAGCAGTACTTC	CASSQVGGRYEQYF
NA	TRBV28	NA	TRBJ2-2	TGTGCCAGCAGTAATCCCTCCCGGACAATGAACACCGGGGAGCTGTTTTTT	CASSNPSRTMNTGELFF
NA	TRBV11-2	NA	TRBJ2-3	TGTGCCAGCAGCCTCTGGGCCGCTCCCCAGCGGGATACGCAGTATTTT	CASSLWAAPQRDTQYF
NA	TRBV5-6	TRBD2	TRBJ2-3	TGTGCCAGCAGTCCACTAGCGGGGCACACAGATACGCAGTATTTT	CASSPLAGHTDTQYF
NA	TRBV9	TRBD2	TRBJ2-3	TGTGCCAGCAGCCCAACCGGGACTAGCGGGACAGATACGCAGTATTTT	CASSPTGTSGTDTQYF
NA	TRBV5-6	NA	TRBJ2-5	TGTGCCAGCAGCTCGGGGAAGCTGCTAGCGCGAAGAGTGACCCAGTACTTC	CASSSGKLLARRVTQYF
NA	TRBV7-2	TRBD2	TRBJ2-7	TGTGCCAGCAGCTTTGCGGGAGGGCCTTACGAGCAGTACTTC	CASSFAGGPYEQYF
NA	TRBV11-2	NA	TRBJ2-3	TGTGCCAGCAGCCCAGACCGGAGACTAGGTAGCACAGATACGCAGTATTTT	CASSPDRRLGSTDTQYF
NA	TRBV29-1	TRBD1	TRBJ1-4	TGCAGCGTTGAAGATCGAGGGGGCGGTGAAAAACTGTTTTTT	CSVEDRGGGEKLFF
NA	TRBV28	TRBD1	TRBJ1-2	TGTGCCAGCAGCCCCCCTGGGACAGGCAGTTTGTTCAAAGGCTACACCTTC	CASSPPGTGSLFKGYTF
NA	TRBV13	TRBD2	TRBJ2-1	TGTGCCAGCAGCCCGGGGACTAGCGGGAAGCGGACCTACAATGAGCAGTTCTTC	CASSPGTSGKRTYNEQFF
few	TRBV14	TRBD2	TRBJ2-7	TGTGCCAGCAGCCAAGATACAGTCCTAGCGGGTAGCTACGAGCAGTACTTC	CASSQDTVLAGSYEQYF
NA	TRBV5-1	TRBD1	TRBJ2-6	TGCGCCAGCAGCTACAACAGGGGGCGTGGGGCCAACGTCCTGACTTTC	CASSYNRGRGANVLTF
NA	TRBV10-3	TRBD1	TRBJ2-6	TGTGCCCTCCGCCCGGACAGGGGAGGGTCTGGGGCCAACGTCCTGACTTTC	CALRPDRGGSGANVLTF
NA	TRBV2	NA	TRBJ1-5	TGTGCCAGCAGTGCTTCGCGCAGCAATCAGCCCCAGCATTTT	CASSASRSNQPQHF
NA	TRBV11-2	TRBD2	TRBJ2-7	TGTGCCAGCAGCTTGGACACGGGGGGGGGCAACTACGAGCAGTACTTC	CASSLDTGGGNYEQYF
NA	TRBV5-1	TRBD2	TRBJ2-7	TGCGCCAGCAGCCCTACCTTAAGCAGTGGGACTAACTACGAGCAGTACTTC	CASSPTLSSGTNYEQYF
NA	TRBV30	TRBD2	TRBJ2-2	TGTGCCTGGAGCCAAACTCCGACTAGCGGAAACACCGGGGAGCTGTTTTTT	CAWSQTPTSGNTGELFF
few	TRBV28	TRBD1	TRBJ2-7	TGTGCCAGCAGTTCTCCGGGACAGGCTGAATACGAGCAGTACTTC	CASSSPGQAEYEQYF
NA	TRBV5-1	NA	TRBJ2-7	TGCGCCAGCAGCTCACCGGCTGGAGGGCCTAATGAGCAGTACTTC	CASSSPAGGPNEQYF
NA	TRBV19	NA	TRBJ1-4	TGTGCCAGTAGTATCGGCAGGGGCCTCGGCGGGGAAAAACTGTTTTTT	CASSIGRGLGGEKLFF